This T cell receptor beta chain was captured in a study of technical replicates of blood from a handful of donors. Sequencing used immunoSEQ multiplex PCR; TCRdb keeps in-frame clones, though not all of them. Counted here are 60,000 to 90,000 clones, nearly 98% occurring once; the ten biggest clones make up 0.18%. The germline V gene has CDR1 SGHNT and CDR2 YYREEE (reference sequence). The CDR3 loop spans 14 amino acids. Trimming left V 4 bases short and J 1 base short, with 8 bases between. The J gene is TRBJ2-2, the V gene TRBV5-4; possible D gene TRBD1, 6 bases. Specimen: T cells isolated from PBMCs. This receptor was identified in a human donor in good health. CDR3 residues: CASSPTGNTGELFF. CDR3 nucleotides: TGTGCCAGCAGCCCGACAGGGAACACCGGGGAGCTGTTTTTT.